This T cell receptor beta chain was sequenced in a study of patients and donors after allogeneic stem cell transplantation. The CDR3 has 14 amino acids. Per the germline V gene, CDR1 is LNHDA and CDR2 is SQIVND (reference sequence). V shed 3 bases and J 7 bases; nucleotides not matched to a gene: 6. Via MiXCR, TCRdb re-called the RT-PCR reads, giving one row per CDR3 protein. This table holds a few hundred thousand distinct CDR3 sequences, around two fifths found once. The source of this sequence is a human donor who was either an allogeneic HSCT recipient or a stem cell or donor lymphocyte infusion donor (not recorded which). It is not recorded whose cells these are; they may come from a transplant donor. The sample consisted of blood, either unsorted or a sorted T cell fraction (not recorded which). This chain joins TRBV19 and TRBJ1-2; 9 bases are shared with TRBD1. CDR3 coding DNA: TGTGCCAGTAGTATTACAGGGGGCGACAGTGGCTACACCTTC. Residues: CASSITGGDSGYTF.